This T cell receptor beta chain derives from a study of beta chain features in type 1 diabetes. Study-wide findings and caveats: Moderate yet significant TCRB CDR3 shortening was seen in Type 1 diabetes patients in all four CD4+ subsets. The question left open here concerned HLA type influencing TCRB rearrangement.

Every isolated RNA sample was fully reverse transcribed, so sequencing captured expressed TCRB transcripts. Measured with immunoSEQ multiplex PCR; TCRdb has only the in-frame clones, and not every one. The table shows 300,000 to 350,000 clones, with about 13% occurring only once. One heparinised draw of blood, averaging about 120 mL, came from each donor. Over 95% purity was reached by all sorted populations. For this clone: Its antigen remains unidentified.

CDR3 length equals 14 residues. The V gene lost 5 bases and the J gene lost 0 bases, with 11 bases spanning the gap. Germline V gene data show CDR1 as GTSNPN and CDR2 as SVGIG (reference sequence). Specimen: naive CD4+ T cells from blood. The rearrangement joins TRBV30 to TRBJ2-1, with a tentative D call TRBD1 (6 bases). The clonotype was recovered from a young woman with type 1 diabetes. The CDR3 DNA follows: TGTGCCTGGGAAGGACAGAGCTCCTACAATGAGCAGTTCTTC. Translating it yields CAWEGQSSYNEQFF.